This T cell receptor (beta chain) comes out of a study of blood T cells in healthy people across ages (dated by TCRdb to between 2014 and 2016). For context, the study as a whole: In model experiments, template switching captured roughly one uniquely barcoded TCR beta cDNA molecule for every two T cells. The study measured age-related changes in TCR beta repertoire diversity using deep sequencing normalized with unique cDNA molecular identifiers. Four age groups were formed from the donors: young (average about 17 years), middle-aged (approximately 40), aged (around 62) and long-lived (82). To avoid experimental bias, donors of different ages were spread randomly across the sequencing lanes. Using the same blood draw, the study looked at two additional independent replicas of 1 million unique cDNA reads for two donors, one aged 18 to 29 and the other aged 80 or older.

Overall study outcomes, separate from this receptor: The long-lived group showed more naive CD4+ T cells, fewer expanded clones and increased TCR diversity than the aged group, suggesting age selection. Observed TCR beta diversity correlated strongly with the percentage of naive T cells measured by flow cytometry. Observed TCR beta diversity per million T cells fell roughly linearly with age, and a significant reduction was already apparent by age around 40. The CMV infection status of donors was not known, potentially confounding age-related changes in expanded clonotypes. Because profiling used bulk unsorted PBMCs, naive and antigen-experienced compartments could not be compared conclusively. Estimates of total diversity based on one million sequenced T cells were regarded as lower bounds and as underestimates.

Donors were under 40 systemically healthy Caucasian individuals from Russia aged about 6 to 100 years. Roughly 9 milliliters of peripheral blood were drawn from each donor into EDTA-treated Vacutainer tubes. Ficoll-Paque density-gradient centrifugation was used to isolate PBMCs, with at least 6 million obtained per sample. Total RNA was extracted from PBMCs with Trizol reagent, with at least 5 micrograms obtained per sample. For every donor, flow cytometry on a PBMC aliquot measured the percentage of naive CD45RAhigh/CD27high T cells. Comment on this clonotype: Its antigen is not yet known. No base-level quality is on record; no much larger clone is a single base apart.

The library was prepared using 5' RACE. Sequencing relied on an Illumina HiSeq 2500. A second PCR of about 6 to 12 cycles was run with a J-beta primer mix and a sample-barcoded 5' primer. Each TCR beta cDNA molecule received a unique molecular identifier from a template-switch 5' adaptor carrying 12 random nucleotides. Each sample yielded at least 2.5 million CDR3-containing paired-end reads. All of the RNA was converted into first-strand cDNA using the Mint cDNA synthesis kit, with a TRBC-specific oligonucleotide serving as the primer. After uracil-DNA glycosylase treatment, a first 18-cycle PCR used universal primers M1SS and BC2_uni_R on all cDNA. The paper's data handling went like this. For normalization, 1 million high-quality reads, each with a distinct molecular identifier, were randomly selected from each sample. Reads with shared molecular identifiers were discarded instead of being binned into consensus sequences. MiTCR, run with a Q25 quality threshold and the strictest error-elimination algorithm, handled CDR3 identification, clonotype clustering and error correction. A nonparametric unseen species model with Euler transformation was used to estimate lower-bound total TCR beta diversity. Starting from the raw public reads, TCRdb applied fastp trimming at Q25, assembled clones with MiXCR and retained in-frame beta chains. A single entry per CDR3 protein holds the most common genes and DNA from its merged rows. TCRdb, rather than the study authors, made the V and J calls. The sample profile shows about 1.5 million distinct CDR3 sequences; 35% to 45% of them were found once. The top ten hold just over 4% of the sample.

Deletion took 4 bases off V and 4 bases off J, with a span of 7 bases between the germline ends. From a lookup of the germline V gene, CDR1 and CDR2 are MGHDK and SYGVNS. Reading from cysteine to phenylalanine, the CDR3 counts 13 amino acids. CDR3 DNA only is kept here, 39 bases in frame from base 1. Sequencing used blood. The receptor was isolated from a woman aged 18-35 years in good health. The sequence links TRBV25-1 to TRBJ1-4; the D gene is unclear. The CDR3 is CASSGEYNEKLFF. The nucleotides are TGTGCCAGCAGTGGGGAGTATAATGAAAAACTGTTTTTT.